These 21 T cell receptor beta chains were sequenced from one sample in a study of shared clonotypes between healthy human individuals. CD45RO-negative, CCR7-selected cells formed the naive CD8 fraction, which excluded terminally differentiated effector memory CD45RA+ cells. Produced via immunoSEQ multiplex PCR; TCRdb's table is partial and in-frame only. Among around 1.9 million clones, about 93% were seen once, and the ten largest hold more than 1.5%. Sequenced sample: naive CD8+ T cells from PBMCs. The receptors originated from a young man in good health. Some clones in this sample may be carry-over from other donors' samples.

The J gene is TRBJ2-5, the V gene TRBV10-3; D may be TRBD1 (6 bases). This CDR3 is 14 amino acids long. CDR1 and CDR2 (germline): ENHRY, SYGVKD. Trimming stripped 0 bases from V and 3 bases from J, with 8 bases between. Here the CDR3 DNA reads TGTGCCATCAGTGAGTCCCGACAGGAAGAGACCCAGTACTTC. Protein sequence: CAISESRQEETQYF.

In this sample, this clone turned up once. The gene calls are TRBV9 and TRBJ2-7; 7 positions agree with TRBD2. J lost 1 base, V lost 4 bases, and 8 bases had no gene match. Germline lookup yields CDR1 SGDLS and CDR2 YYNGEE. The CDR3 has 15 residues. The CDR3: CASSTGGTPSYEQYF. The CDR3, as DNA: TGTGCCAGCAGCACCGGGGGGACGCCTTCCTACGAGCAGTACTTC.

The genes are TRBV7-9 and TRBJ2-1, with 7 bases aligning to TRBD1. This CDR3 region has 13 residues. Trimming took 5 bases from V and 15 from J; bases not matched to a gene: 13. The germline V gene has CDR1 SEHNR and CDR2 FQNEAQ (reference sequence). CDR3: CASSVRDRGGRFF. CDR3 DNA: TGTGCCAGCAGCGTGAGGGACAGAGGGGGACGGTTCTTC.

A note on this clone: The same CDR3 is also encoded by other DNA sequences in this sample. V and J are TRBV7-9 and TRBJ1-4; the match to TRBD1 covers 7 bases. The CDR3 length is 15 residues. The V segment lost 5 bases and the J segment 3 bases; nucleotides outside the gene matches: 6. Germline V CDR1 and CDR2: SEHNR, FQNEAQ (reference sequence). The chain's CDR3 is CASSRSTGSNEKLFF. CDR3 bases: TGTGCCAGCAGCCGCTCGACAGGGTCTAATGAAAAACTGTTTTTT. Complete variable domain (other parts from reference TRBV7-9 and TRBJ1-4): DTGVSQNPRHKITKRGQNVTFRCDPISEHNRLYWYRQTLGQGPEFLTYFQNEAQLEKSRLLSDRFSAERPKGSFSTLEIQRTEQGDSAMYLCASSRSTGSNEKLFFGSGTQLSVL.

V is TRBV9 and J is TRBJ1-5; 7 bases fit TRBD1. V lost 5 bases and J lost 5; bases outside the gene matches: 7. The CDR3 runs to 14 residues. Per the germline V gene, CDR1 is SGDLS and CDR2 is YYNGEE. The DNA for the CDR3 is TGTGCCAGCAGTCCCGACAGGGAAGATCAGCCCCAGCATTTT. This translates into CASSPDREDQPQHF.

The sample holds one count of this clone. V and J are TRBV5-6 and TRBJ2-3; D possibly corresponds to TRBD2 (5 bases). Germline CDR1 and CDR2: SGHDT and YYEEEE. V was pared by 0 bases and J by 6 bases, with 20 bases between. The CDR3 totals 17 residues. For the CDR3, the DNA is TGTGCCAGCAGCTTGGGGCGGGCGGTCCCCATCCCGGATACGCAGTATTTT. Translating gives CASSLGRAVPIPDTQYF.

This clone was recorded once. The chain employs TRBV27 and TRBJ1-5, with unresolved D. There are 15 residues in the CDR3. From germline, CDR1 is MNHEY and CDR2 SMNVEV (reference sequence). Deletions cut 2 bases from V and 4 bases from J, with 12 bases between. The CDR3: CASSLLRGINQPQHF. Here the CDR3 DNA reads TGTGCCAGCAGTTTACTTCGGGGAATTAATCAGCCCCAGCATTTT.

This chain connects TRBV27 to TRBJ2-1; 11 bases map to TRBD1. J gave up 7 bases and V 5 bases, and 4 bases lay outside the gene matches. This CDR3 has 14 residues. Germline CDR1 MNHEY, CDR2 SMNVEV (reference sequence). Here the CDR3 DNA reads TGTGCCAGCAGTGGGACAGGGGGAAGTAATGAGCAGTTCTTC. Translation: CASSGTGGSNEQFF.

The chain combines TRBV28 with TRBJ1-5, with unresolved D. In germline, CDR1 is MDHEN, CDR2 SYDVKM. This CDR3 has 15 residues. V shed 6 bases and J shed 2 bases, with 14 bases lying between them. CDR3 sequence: CASRPLLGGNQPQHF. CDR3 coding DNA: TGTGCCAGCAGACCTCTACTCGGGGGCAATCAGCCCCAGCATTTT. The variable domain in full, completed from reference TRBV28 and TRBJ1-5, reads DVKVTQSSRYLVKRTGEKVFLECVQDMDHENMFWYRQDPGLGLRLIYFSYDVKMKEKGDIPEGYSVSREKKERFSLILESASTNQTSMYLCASRPLLGGNQPQHFGDGTRLSIL.

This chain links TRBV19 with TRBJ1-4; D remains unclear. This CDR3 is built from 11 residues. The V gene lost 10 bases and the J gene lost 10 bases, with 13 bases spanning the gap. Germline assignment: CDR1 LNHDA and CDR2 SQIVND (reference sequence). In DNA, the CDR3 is TGTGCCATTCTAAGAGATGGAAAACTGTTTTTT. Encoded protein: CAILRDGKLFF.

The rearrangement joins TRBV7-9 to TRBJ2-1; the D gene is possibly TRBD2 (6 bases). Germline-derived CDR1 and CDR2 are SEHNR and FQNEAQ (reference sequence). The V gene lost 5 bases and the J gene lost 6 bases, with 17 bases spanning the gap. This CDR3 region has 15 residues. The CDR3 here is CASSTAAGFINEQFF. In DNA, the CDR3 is TGTGCCAGCAGCACCGCCGCGGGGTTTATCAATGAGCAGTTCTTC.

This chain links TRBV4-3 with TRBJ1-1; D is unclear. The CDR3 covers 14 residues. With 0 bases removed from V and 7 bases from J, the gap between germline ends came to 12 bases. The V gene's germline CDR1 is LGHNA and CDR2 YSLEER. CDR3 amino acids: CASSQDKTGDEAFF. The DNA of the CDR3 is TGCGCCAGCAGCCAAGATAAGACGGGCGATGAAGCTTTCTTT.

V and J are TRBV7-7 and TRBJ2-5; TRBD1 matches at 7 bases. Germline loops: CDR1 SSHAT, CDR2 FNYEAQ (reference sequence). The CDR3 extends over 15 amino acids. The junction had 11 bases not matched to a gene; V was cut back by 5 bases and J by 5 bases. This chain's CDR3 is CASSPGTVSVETQYF. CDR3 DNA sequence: TGTGCCAGCAGCCCAGGGACAGTGTCAGTGGAGACCCAGTACTTC.

DNA for the CDR3: TGCAGCGTTAAGGGACCGGGCTCCTACGAGCAGTACTTC. It codes for CSVKGPGSYEQYF. V is TRBV29-1 and J is TRBJ2-5; D is tentatively TRBD1 or TRBD2 (5 bases each). TRBJ2-7 explains the end of the DNA better; the J call may be wrong. Germline V gene data show CDR1 as SQVTM and CDR2 as ANQGSEA. There are 13 residues in the CDR3.

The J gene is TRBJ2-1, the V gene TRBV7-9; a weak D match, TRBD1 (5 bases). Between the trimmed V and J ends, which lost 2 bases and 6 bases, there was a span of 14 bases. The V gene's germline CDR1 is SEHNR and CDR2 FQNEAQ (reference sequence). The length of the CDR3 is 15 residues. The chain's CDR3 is CASSLPTANSNEQFF. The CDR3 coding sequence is TGTGCCAGCAGCTTACCGACAGCGAACTCCAATGAGCAGTTCTTC.

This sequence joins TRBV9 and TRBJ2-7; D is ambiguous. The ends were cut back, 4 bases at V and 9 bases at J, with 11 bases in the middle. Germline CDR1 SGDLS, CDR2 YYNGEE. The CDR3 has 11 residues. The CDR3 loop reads CASSPPFGQYF. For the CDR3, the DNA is TGTGCCAGCAGCCCACCCTTTGGGCAGTACTTC.

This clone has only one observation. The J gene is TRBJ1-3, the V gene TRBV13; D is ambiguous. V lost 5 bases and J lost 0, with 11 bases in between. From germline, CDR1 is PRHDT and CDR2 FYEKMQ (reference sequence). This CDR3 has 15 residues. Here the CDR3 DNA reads TGTGCCAGCAGCCCAAGGGTCCTCTCTGGAAACACCATATATTTT. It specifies CASSPRVLSGNTIYF.

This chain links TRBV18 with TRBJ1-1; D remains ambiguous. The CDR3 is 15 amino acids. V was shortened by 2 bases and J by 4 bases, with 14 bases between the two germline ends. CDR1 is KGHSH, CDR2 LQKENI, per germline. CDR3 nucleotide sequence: TGTGCCAGCTCACCAGGGCCGGGGTTGGGCACTGAAGCTTTCTTT. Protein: CASSPGPGLGTEAFF.

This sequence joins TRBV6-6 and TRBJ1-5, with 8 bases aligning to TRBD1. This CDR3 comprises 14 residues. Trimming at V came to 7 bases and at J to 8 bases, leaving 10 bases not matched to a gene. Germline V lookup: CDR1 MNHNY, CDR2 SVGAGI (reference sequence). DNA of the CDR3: TGTGCCAGCATGTTCGCAGGGGGCGCGGAGCCCCAGCATTTT. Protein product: CASMFAGGAEPQHF.

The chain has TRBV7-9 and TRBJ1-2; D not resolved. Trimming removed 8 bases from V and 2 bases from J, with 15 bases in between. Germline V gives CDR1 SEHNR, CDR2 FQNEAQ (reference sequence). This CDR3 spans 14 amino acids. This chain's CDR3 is CASSPGWVNYGYTF. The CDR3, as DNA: TGTGCCAGCTCTCCAGGATGGGTAAACTATGGCTACACCTTC.

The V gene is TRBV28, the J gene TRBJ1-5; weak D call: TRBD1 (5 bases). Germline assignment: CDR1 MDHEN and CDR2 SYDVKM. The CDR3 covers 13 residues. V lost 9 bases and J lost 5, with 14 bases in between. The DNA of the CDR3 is TGTGCCAGTGGGAGACCAGGGCATCAGCCCCAGCATTTT. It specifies CASGRPGHQPQHF.